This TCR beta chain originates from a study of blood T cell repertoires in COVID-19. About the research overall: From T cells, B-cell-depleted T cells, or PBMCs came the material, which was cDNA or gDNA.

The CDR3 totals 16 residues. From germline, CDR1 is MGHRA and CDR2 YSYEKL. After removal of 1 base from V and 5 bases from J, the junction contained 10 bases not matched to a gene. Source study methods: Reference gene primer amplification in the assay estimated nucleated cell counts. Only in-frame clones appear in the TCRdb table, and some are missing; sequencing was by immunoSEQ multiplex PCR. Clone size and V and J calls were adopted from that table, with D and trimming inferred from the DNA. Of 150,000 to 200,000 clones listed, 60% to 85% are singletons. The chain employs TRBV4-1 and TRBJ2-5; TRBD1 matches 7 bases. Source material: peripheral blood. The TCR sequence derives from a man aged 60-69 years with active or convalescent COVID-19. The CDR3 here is CASSQAETGPVETQYF. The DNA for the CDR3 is TGCGCCAGCAGCCAAGCGGAGACAGGGCCAGTGGAGACCCAGTACTTC.